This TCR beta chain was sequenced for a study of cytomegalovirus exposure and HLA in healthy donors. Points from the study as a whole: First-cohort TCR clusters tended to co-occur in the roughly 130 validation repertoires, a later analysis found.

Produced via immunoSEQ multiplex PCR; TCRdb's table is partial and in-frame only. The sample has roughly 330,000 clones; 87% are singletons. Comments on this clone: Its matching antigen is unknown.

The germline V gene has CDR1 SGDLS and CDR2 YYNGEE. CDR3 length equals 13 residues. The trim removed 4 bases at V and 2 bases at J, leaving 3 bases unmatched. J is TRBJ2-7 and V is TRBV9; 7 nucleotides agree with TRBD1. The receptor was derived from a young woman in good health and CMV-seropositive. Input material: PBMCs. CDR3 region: CASSPQGAYEQYF. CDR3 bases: TGTGCCAGCAGCCCCCAGGGGGCCTACGAGCAGTACTTC.